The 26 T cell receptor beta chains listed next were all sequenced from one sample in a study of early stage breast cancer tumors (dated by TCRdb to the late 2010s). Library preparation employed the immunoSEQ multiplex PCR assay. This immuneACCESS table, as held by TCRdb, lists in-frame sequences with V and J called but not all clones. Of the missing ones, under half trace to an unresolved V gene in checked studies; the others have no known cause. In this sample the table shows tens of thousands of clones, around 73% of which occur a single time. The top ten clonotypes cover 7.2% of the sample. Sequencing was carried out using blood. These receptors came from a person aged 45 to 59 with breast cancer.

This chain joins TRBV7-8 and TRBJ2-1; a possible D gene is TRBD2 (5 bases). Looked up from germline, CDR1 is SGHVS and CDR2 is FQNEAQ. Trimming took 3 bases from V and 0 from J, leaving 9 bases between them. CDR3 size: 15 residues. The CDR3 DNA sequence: TGTGCCAGCAGCTTTCGAGGGAGCTCCTACAATGAGCAGTTCTTC. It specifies CASSFRGSSYNEQFF.

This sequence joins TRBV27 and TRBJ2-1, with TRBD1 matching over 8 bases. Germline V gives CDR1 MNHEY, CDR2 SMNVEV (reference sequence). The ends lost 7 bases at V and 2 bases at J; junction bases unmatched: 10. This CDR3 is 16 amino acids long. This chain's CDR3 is CASIVTAGGAYNEQFF. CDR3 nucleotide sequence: TGTGCCAGCATCGTTACGGCAGGGGGCGCCTACAATGAGCAGTTCTTC.

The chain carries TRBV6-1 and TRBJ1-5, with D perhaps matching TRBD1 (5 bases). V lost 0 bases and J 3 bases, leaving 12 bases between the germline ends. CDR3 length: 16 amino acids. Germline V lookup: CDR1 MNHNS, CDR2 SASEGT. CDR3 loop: CASSEALGAPNQPQHF. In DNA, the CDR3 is TGTGCCAGCAGTGAAGCGTTAGGGGCCCCCAATCAGCCCCAGCATTTT.

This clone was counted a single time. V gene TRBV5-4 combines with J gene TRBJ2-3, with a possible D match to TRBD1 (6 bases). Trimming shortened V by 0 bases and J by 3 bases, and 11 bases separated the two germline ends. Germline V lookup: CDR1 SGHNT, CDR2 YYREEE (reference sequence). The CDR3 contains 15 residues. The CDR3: CASSLGQGSTDTQYF. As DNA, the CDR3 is TGTGCCAGCAGCTTGGGTCAGGGGAGTACAGATACGCAGTATTTT. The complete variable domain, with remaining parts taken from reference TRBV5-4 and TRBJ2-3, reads ETGVTQSPTHLIKTRGQQVTLRCSSQSGHNTVSWYQQALGQGPQFIFQYYREEENGRGNFPPRFSGLQFPNYSSELNVNALELDDSALYLCASSLGQGSTDTQYFGPGTRLTVL.

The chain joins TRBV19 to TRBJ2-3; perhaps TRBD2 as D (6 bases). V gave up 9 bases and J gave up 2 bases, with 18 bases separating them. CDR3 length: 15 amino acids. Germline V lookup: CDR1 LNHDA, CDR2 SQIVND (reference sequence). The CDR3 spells CASGKRAELTDTQYF. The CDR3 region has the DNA TGTGCCAGCGGAAAGCGGGCAGAGCTCACAGATACGCAGTATTTT.

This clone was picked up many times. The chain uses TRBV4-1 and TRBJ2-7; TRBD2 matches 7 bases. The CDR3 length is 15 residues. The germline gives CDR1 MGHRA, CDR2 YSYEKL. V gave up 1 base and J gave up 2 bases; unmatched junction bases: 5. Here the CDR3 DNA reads TGCGCCAGCAGCCAAGTGCTAGCGGACGCCTACGAGCAGTACTTC. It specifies CASSQVLADAYEQYF.

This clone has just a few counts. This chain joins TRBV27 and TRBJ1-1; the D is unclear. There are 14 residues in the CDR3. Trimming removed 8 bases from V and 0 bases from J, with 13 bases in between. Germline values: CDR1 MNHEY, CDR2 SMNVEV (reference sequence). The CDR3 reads CASARPGLNTEAFF. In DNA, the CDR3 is TGTGCCAGCGCCAGACCAGGCCTGAACACTGAAGCTTTCTTT.

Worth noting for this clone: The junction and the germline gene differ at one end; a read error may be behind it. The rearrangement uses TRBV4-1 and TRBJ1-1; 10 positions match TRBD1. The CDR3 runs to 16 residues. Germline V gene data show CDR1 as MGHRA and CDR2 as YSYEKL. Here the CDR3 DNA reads TGCGCCAGCAGCCCTGATCTGGACAGGGGGATGTCAATGACGCTCTTT. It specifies CASSPDLDRGMSMTLF.

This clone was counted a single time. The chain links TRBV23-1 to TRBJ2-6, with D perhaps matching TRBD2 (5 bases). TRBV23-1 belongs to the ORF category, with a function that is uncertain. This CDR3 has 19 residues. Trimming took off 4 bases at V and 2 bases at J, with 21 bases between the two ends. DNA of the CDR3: TGCGCCAGCAGTCCCCCGCCGACAACCACGGGAACTGGGGCCAACGTCCTGACTTTC. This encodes CASSPPPTTTGTGANVLTF.

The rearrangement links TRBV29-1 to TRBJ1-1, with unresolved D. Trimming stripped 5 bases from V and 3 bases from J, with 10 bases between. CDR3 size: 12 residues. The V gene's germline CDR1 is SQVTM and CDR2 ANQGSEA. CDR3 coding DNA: TGCAGCGTTAACGAAGGAGACACTGAAGCTTTCTTT. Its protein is CSVNEGDTEAFF.

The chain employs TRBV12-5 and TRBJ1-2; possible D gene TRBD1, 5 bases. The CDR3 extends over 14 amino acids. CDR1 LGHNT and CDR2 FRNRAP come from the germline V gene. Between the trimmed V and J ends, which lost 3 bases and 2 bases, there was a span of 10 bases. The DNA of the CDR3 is TGTGCTAGTGGTTTTACAGGAGCCAACTATGGCTACACCTTC. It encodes CASGFTGANYGYTF.

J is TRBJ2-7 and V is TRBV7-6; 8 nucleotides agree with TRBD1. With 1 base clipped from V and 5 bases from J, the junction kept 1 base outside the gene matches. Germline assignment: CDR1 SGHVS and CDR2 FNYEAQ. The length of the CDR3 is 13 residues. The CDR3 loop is CASSLDRGNEQYF. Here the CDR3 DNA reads TGTGCCAGCAGCTTAGACAGGGGGAACGAGCAGTACTTC.

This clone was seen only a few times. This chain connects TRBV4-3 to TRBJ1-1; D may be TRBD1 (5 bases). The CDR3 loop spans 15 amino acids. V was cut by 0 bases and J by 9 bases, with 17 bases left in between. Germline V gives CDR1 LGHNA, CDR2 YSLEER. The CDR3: CASSQDSRGTAQAFF. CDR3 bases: TGCGCCAGCAGCCAAGATTCTAGAGGGACTGCTCAAGCTTTCTTT.

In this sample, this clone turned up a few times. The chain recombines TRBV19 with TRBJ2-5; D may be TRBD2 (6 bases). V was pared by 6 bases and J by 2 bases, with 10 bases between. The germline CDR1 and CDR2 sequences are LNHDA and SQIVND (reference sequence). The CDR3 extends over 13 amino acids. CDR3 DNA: TGTGCCAGTAGCCCTAGCGCTCAAGAGACCCAGTACTTC. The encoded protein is CASSPSAQETQYF. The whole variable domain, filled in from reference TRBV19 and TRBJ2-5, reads DGGITQSPKYLFRKEGQNVTLSCEQNLNHDAMYWYRQDPGQGLRLIYYSQIVNDFQKGDIAEGYSVSREKKESFPLTVTSAQKNPTAFYLCASSPSAQETQYFGPGTRLLVL.

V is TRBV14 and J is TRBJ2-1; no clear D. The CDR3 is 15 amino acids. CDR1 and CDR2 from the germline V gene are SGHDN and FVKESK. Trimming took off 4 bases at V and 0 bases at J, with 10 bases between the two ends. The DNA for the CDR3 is TGTGCCAGCAGCCCTTCCGCGAGCTCCTACAATGAGCAGTTCTTC. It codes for CASSPSASSYNEQFF.

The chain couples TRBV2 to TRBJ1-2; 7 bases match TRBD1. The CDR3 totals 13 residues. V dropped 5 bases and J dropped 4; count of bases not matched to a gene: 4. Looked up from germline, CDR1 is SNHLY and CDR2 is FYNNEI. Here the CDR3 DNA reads TGTGCCAGCAGTCCCCAGGGGGGCTATGGCTACACCTTC. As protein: CASSPQGGYGYTF.

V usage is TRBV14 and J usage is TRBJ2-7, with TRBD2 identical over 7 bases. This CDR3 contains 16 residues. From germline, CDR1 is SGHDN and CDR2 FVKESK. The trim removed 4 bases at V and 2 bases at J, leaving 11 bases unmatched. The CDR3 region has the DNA TGTGCCAGCAGCCGCCACTTAGCGGGCGCCACCTACGAGCAGTACTTC. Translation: CASSRHLAGATYEQYF.

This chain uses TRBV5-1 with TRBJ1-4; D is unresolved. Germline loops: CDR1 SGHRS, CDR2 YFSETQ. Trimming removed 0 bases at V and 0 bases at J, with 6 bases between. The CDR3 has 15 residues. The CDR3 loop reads CASSLAGTTNEKLFF. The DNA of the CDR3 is TGCGCCAGCAGCTTGGCGGGGACAACTAATGAAAAACTGTTTTTT.

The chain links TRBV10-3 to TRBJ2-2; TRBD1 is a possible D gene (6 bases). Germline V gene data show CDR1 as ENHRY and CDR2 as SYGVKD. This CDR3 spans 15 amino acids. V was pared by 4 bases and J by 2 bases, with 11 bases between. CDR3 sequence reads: CAISVGTPNTGELFF. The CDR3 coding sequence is TGTGCCATCAGTGTCGGGACACCCAACACCGGGGAGCTGTTTTTT.

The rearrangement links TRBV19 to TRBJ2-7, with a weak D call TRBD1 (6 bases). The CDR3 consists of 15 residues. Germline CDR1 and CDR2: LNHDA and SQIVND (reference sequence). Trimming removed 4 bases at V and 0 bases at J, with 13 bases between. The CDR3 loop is CASSTTGSSSYEQYF. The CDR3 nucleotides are TGTGCCAGTAGTACAACAGGGTCTTCCTCCTACGAGCAGTACTTC.

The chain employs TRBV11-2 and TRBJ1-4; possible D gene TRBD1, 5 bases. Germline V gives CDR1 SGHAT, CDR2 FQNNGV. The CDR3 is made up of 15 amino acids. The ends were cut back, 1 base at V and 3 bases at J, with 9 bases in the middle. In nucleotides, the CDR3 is TGTGCCAGCAGCTTAGGTGCGGGGGCTAATGAAAAACTGTTTTTT. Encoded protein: CASSLGAGANEKLFF.

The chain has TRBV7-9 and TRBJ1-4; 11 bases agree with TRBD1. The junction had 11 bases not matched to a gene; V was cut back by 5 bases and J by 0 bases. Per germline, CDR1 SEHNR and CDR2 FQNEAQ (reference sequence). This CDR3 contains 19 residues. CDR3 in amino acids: CASSTDRDRGAATNEKLFF. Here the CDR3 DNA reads TGTGCCAGCAGCACAGACCGGGACAGGGGGGCCGCAACTAATGAAAAACTGTTTTTT. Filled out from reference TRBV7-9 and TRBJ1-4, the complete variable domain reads DTGVSQNPRHKITKRGQNVTFRCDPISEHNRLYWYRQTLGQGPEFLTYFQNEAQLEKSRLLSDRFSAERPKGSFSTLEIQRTEQGDSAMYLCASSTDRDRGAATNEKLFFGSGTQLSVL.

The CDR3 spells CASSSRGVNTEAFF. The CDR3 DNA is TGTGCCAGCAGCTCCAGGGGGGTGAACACTGAAGCTTTCTTT. This chain connects TRBV5-6 to TRBJ1-1, with TRBD1 matching over 7 bases. J was trimmed by 0 bases and V by 3 bases; bases with no gene match: 2. The CDR3 sequence is 14 residues long. Germline V gene sequence: CDR1 SGHDT, CDR2 YYEEEE.

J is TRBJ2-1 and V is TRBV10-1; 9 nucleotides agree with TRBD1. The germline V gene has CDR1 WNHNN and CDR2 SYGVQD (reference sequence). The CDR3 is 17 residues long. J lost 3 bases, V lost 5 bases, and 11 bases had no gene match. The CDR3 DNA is TGCGCCAGCAGTAATTACCGGGACAGGGTCTTCTACAATGAGCAGTTCTTC. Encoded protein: CASSNYRDRVFYNEQFF.

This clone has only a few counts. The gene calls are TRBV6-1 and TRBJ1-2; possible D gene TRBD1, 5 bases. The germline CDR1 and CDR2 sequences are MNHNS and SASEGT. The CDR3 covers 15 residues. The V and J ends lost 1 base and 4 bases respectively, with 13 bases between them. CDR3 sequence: CASSEGGGSLYGYTF. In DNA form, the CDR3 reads TGTGCCAGCAGTGAAGGGGGCGGGAGCCTCTATGGCTACACCTTC.

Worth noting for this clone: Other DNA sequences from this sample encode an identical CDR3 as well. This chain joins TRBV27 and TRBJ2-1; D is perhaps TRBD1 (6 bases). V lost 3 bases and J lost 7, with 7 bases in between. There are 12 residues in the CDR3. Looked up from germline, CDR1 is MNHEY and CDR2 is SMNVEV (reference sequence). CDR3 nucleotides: TGTGCCAGCAGTTTGGGGGCTAATGAGCAGTTCTTC. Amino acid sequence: CASSLGANEQFF.